The text below deals with one TCR beta chain. Its antigen remains unidentified. Per-base qualities were not stored, and no clone one base away is much larger. Trimming removed 6 bases from V and 0 bases from J, leaving 19 bases between the germline ends. The germline V gene specifies SGHRS as CDR1 and YFSETQ as CDR2. The CDR3 numbers 16 residues from cysteine through phenylalanine. The read is trimmed to its CDR3 DNA, 48 bases read in frame from base 1. This sample was included in a study of blood T cell repertoires in COVID-19 (dated by TCRdb to 2019 to 2021). About the full investigation: The collaborator samples originated in the United States, Italy and Spain and spanned the acute and convalescent phases of COVID-19. Where available, HLA class I and class II types were taken from metadata supplied by the sample provider and were not determined by assay-based typing. The dataset comprised deeply sampled blood TCRbeta repertoires from subjects exposed to, actively infected with, or recovered from COVID-19. The repertoires were released in a freely available public database intended as a resource for research on the immune response to SARS-CoV-2. The samples were drawn from the first 160 participants of the ongoing ImmuneRACE study and from 950 to 1,500 subjects provided by 6 global collaborators. The material from the prospective study consisted of cDNA or gDNA derived from T cells, B-cell-depleted T cells, or PBMCs. A de-identified subject ID, COVID-19 status, age in years and sex were almost always included in the sample metadata. Results the study describes overall, beyond this receptor: The quantity of clinical and demographic metadata differed by source and by participant and was supplied without curation.

TCRbeta CDR3 regions were amplified from genomic DNA using the immunoSEQ Assay, a bias-controlled multiplex PCR. In the source study's methods: Within the assay, amplification of reference gene primers was used to estimate how many nucleated cells each sample contained. To quantify the absolute abundance of each unique TCRbeta CDR3 rearrangement, sequence reads were collapsed and filtered. For each sample, productive Simpson clonality was calculated as the square root of Simpson's diversity index across productive rearrangements. The clones in this table, taken by TCRdb from immuneACCESS, are in-frame only. Not every clone is retained; where verified, under half of the shortfall comes from an unresolved V gene, and the cause of the rest is unknown. The D gene and trimming were derived from the DNA, and the V and J assignments and clone size from that table. Counted in this sample were over 70,000 clones; 80% of them appeared once. The top ten constitute roughly 19% of the sample.

Whole blood was collected in K2EDTA tubes by collaborating institutions according to the institutions' own protocols. For TCRbeta analysis, collaborators shipped samples in one of three forms: frozen whole blood, isolated PBMCs, or DNA extracted from either of those sample types. Recombination linked TRBV5-1 to TRBJ2-7; the D gene cannot be resolved reliably. The receptor was derived from a woman older than 75 with acute or convalescent COVID-19. The sample consisted of peripheral blood. DNA sequence: TGCGCCAGCACCGCTGGCCCTTCCTTCAGCTCCTACGAGCAGTACTTC. This gives the protein CASTAGPSFSSYEQYF.